This T cell receptor (beta chain) was sequenced for a study of T-cell reconstitution after alpha-beta-depleted transplantation in children. Points from the study as a whole: Reports say that about two months after transplant, the alpha-beta T cells came out of several hundred graft clones that had expanded. T-cell numbers and diversity, one year after transplant, stemmed largely from T cells that were newly produced. Surviving recipient T cells and thymic progenitors underlay high day-60 TCRbeta diversity in some patients.

This clonotype was recorded many times. The antigen remains undetermined. During its preparation, the TCRbeta library received unique molecular identifiers. TCRdb reprocessed the PCR reads via MiXCR and lists one record per CDR3 protein. The sample yields a few hundred thousand distinct CDR3 sequences, 10% to 15% seen once. The TCR comes from a male patient younger than 18 who had a stem cell transplant for acute myeloid leukemia, so the T cells may come from the graft donor. The sample here was PBMCs, mostly from graft donor cells, taken 360 days after TCRalphabeta/CD19-depleted stem cell transplant.

The CDR3 protein is CASSDSSFSGANVLTF. In nucleotides, the CDR3 is TGTGCCAGCAGTGACAGCAGCTTCTCTGGGGCCAACGTCCTGACTTTC. This chain links TRBV12-3 or TRBV12-4 with TRBJ2-6; TRBD1 is a possible D gene (5 bases). The CDR3 is 16 amino acids. V was shortened by 5 bases and J by 0 bases, with 11 bases between the two germline ends.